Presented here are 27 T cell receptor beta chains from one specimen sequenced in a study of cytotoxic CD8 clonotypes in ibrutinib-treated CLL. Profiled with immunoSEQ multiplex PCR; TCRdb holds only in-frame clones, not every one. The data show approximately 70,000 clones, around 82% seen once. This specimen was PBMCs, taken at disease progression, from a patient treated with ibrutinib. Receptors originate from a human donor with chronic lymphocytic leukemia.

The V call is TRBV18, the J call TRBJ2-6; no reliable D call. The germline V gene has CDR1 KGHSH and CDR2 LQKENI. V gave up 1 base and J gave up 0 bases, with 10 bases separating them. This CDR3 is 17 amino acids long. The CDR3 DNA reads TGTGCCAGCTCACCACAGGACCTAAGCTCTGGGGCCAACGTCCTGACTTTC. Protein sequence: CASSPQDLSSGANVLTF.

The chain recombines TRBV2 with TRBJ1-2; D unresolved. The germline V gene encodes CDR1 SNHLY and CDR2 FYNNEI. This CDR3 is built from 11 residues. The V end lost 7 bases, the J end lost 2 bases, and 5 bases lay between the germline ends. Here the CDR3 reads CASKSNYGYTF. CDR3 coding DNA: TGTGCCAGCAAGAGCAACTATGGCTACACCTTC. Full variable domain (remainder filled in from reference TRBV2 and TRBJ1-2): EPEVTQTPSHQVTQMGQEVILRCVPISNHLYFYWYRQILGQKVEFLVSFYNNEISEKSEIFDDQFSVERPDGSNFTLKIRSTKLEDSAMYFCASKSNYGYTFGSGTRLTVV.

This chain connects TRBV6-5 to TRBJ2-7, with no clear D. CDR1 and CDR2 from the germline V gene are MNHEY and SVGAGI. The V and J ends lost 8 bases and 4 bases respectively, with 6 bases between them. The CDR3 is 10 residues long. CDR3 in DNA: TGTGCCAGCGGTCGGTACGAGCAGTACTTC. Protein: CASGRYEQYF.

V is TRBV11-2 and J is TRBJ2-7, with TRBD1 as a possible D gene (5 bases). The germline V gene has CDR1 SGHAT and CDR2 FQNNGV. Trimming took 2 bases from V and 3 from J, leaving 11 bases between them. The CDR3 spans 14 residues. The CDR3 region is CASSLSPGYYEQYF. In DNA, the CDR3 is TGTGCCAGCAGCTTATCCCCAGGGTACTACGAGCAGTACTTC.

The CDR3 spells CASSLGQRQGAVSPGANVLTF. CDR3 DNA sequence: TGCGCCAGCAGCTTGGGCCAAAGACAGGGGGCGGTTTCCCCTGGGGCCAACGTCCTGACTTTC. V usage is TRBV5-1 and J usage is TRBJ2-6, with 10 bases aligning to TRBD1. V was pared by 0 bases and J by 2 bases, with 14 bases of the junction left unmatched. The CDR3 runs 21 residues. Germline CDR1 reads SGHRS; CDR2 reads YFSETQ.

The sample holds one count of this clone. V and J are TRBV27 and TRBJ2-1; 9 positions agree with TRBD2. This CDR3 contains 13 residues. Per germline, CDR1 MNHEY and CDR2 SMNVEV (reference sequence). The CDR3 loop reads CAVAGVSYNEQFF. The CDR3 DNA reads TGTGCGGTAGCGGGGGTGTCCTACAATGAGCAGTTCTTC.

This rearrangement joins TRBV7-9 to TRBJ2-7; maybe TRBD1 (5 bases). The CDR3 has 13 residues. Germline CDR1 and CDR2: SEHNR and FQNEAQ (reference sequence). The germline V and J ends were trimmed by 5 bases and 3 bases, with 11 bases remaining between them. The CDR3 DNA reads as TGTGCCAGCAGCCAGGGTTTTAGCTACGAGCAGTACTTC. The encoded protein is CASSQGFSYEQYF.

The CDR3 nucleotides read TGCGCCAGCAGTGAAACTTCCATTACAGATACGCAGTATTTT. This gives the protein CASSETSITDTQYF. The rearrangement uses TRBV10-2 and TRBJ2-3; D unresolved. V shed 3 bases and J shed 3 bases, with 10 bases lying between them. CDR3 size: 14 residues. Germline lookup yields CDR1 WSHSY and CDR2 SAAADI.

The V and J genes are TRBV25-1 and TRBJ2-1; 11 bases align to TRBD2. V was pared by 10 bases and J by 4 bases, with 6 bases of the junction left unmatched. Germline V gives CDR1 MGHDK, CDR2 SYGVNS. This CDR3 is 14 amino acids long. CDR3 bases: TGTGCCACCCCCGGGACTAGCGGTTACAATGAGCAGTTCTTC. It codes for CATPGTSGYNEQFF.

This clone has more than one count but fewer than ten. The chain is built from TRBV5-4 and TRBJ2-7, with D possibly matching TRBD2 (5 bases). V lost 4 bases, J lost 3 bases, and 14 bases lay in between. This CDR3 is built from 14 residues. Per germline, CDR1 SGHNT and CDR2 YYREEE (reference sequence). DNA for the CDR3: TGTGCCAGCAGCGCAACTGTCCGGGACTACGAGCAGTACTTC. It codes for CASSATVRDYEQYF.

V and J are TRBV25-1 and TRBJ2-1, with D maybe TRBD1 (6 bases). The CDR3 loop spans 13 amino acids. Germline CDR1 reads MGHDK; CDR2 reads SYGVNS. V was shortened by 4 bases and J by 9 bases, with 13 bases between the two germline ends. The CDR3 DNA is TGTGCCAGCAGTGTGACACAGGGCATTGAGCAGTTCTTC. Its protein product is CASSVTQGIEQFF.

The J gene is TRBJ1-5, the V gene TRBV5-1, with unresolved D. The CDR3 is made up of 15 amino acids. Deletions cut 0 bases from V and 4 bases from J, with 11 bases between. Germline lookup yields CDR1 SGHRS and CDR2 YFSETQ. The CDR3 protein is CASSLAGDRNQPQHF. The CDR3 bases are TGCGCCAGCAGCTTGGCCGGGGATAGGAATCAGCCCCAGCATTTT.

The chain employs TRBV10-2 and TRBJ1-1; a possible D gene is TRBD1 (5 bases). The CDR3 is 15 amino acids. V gave up 6 bases and J gave up 7 bases, with 21 bases separating them. The germline V gene encodes CDR1 WSHSY and CDR2 SAAADI. CDR3 sequence: CASRHPPQGILEAFF. CDR3 sequence (DNA): TGCGCCAGCAGACACCCGCCGCAGGGAATCCTTGAAGCTTTCTTT.

This clone was detected once. The chain links TRBV29-1 to TRBJ1-3; D is undetermined. Germline CDR1 SQVTM, CDR2 ANQGSEA. The length of the CDR3 is 16 residues. V lost 0 bases and J 0 bases, leaving 12 bases between the germline ends. CDR3: CSVEDLHRSSGNTIYF. CDR3 nucleotides: TGCAGCGTTGAAGATCTTCACCGGAGCTCTGGAAACACCATATATTTT.

The V gene is TRBV19, the J gene TRBJ2-1; tentatively, D is TRBD1 (6 bases). Germline V lookup: CDR1 LNHDA, CDR2 SQIVND (reference sequence). CDR3 length: 15 residues. V was cut by 3 bases and J by 4 bases, with 13 bases left in between. For the CDR3, the DNA is TGTGCCAGTAGTATGGACAGCTTTTATTACAATGAGCAGTTCTTC. Its translation: CASSMDSFYYNEQFF.

This clone came up a few times. The rearrangement joins TRBV4-2 to TRBJ2-2; D is uncertain. The CDR3 is made up of 12 amino acids. Germline assignment: CDR1 LGHNA and CDR2 YNFKEQ. V shed 4 bases and J shed 6 bases, with 6 bases lying between them. CDR3 residues: CASSPTAGELFF. CDR3 DNA: TGTGCCAGCAGCCCCACCGCCGGGGAGCTGTTTTTT.

The chain carries TRBV19 and TRBJ2-5; D is unresolved. The CDR3 extends over 11 amino acids. The V gene lost 8 bases and the J gene lost 4 bases, with 8 bases spanning the gap. Germline V gene sequence: CDR1 LNHDA, CDR2 SQIVND (reference sequence). The CDR3 bases are TGTGCCAGTGAGTTAGGAGAGACCCAGTACTTC. It is translated as CASELGETQYF.

The rearrangement links TRBV18 to TRBJ1-5, with no clear D. Germline V gene data show CDR1 as KGHSH and CDR2 as LQKENI. The CDR3 loop spans 13 amino acids. Trimming shortened V by 8 bases and J by 5 bases, and 13 bases separated the two germline ends. CDR3 DNA sequence: TGTGCCAGCAACACTAGGGTGCATCAGCCCCAGCATTTT. Translated: CASNTRVHQPQHF.

The V gene is TRBV28, the J gene TRBJ2-6; 7 positions agree with TRBD1. After removal of 9 bases from V and 3 bases from J, the junction contained 5 bases not matched to a gene. The CDR3 covers 14 residues. Germline V CDR1 and CDR2: MDHEN, SYDVKM. CDR3 loop: CASTGAGGANVLTF. CDR3 nucleotide sequence: TGTGCCAGTACAGGGGCGGGTGGGGCCAACGTCCTGACTTTC.

The V call is TRBV11-2, the J call TRBJ2-7, with TRBD1 matching 8 bases. Germline CDR1 reads SGHAT; CDR2 reads FQNNGV. CDR3 length equals 14 residues. After removal of 2 bases from V and 3 bases from J, the junction contained 3 bases not matched to a gene. The DNA for the CDR3 is TGTGCCAGCAGCTTATCCACAGGGGGCTACGAGCAGTACTTC. It codes for CASSLSTGGYEQYF.

The genes are TRBV19 and TRBJ1-1; 7 nucleotides line up with TRBD1. V lost 5 bases, J lost 6 bases, and 3 bases stayed unmatched. Per the germline V gene, CDR1 is LNHDA and CDR2 is SQIVND (reference sequence). This CDR3 spans 12 amino acids. The CDR3 region is CASSPQGPEAFF. Here the CDR3 DNA reads TGTGCCAGTAGTCCACAGGGGCCTGAAGCTTTCTTT.

This chain joins TRBV4-1 and TRBJ1-5; maybe TRBD1 (5 bases). CDR1 MGHRA and CDR2 YSYEKL come from the germline V gene. The CDR3 covers 15 residues. V dropped 4 bases and J dropped 6 bases, with 16 bases sitting between them. CDR3 sequence reads: CASSPPGTGSQPQHF. CDR3 sequence (DNA): TGCGCCAGCAGCCCACCCGGGACTGGGAGTCAGCCCCAGCATTTT.

The genes are TRBV4-1 and TRBJ2-2, with 10 bases lining up with TRBD2. This CDR3 contains 19 residues. CDR1 MGHRA and CDR2 YSYEKL come from the germline V gene. The V segment lost 4 bases and the J segment 2 bases; nucleotides outside the gene matches: 13. CDR3 nucleotide sequence: TGCGCCAGCAGCCCCCTATCGCTAGCGGGGGACAGTAACACCGGGGAGCTGTTTTTT. This translates into CASSPLSLAGDSNTGELFF.

This clone was seen at least ten times. The V call is TRBV5-6, the J call TRBJ1-2; TRBD1 aligns across 7 bases. V lost 4 bases and J lost 3; bases outside the gene matches: 3. The CDR3 sequence is 13 residues long. The germline V gene encodes CDR1 SGHDT and CDR2 YYEEEE. CDR3 sequence: CASSARGYYGYTF. The CDR3 nucleotides are TGTGCCAGCAGCGCCAGGGGGTACTATGGCTACACCTTC. Using reference TRBV5-6 and TRBJ1-2 for the parts outside the CDR3, the full variable domain is DAGVTQSPTHLIKTRGQQVTLRCSPKSGHDTVSWYQQALGQGPQFIFQYYEEEERQRGNFPDRFSGHQFPNYSSELNVNALLLGDSALYLCASSARGYYGYTFGSGTRLTVV.

V usage is TRBV7-9 and J usage is TRBJ1-4; possible D gene TRBD1, 5 bases. Trimming pared 3 bases from V and 7 bases from J, leaving 12 bases between. CDR1 and CDR2 from the germline V gene are SEHNR and FQNEAQ (reference sequence). This CDR3 spans 14 amino acids. The CDR3 sequence: CASSFQGFGEKLFF. The DNA of the CDR3 is TGTGCCAGCAGCTTCCAGGGTTTCGGTGAAAAACTGTTTTTT.

The chain uses TRBV14 and TRBJ2-7; TRBD1 agrees at 11 bases. Trimming took 7 bases from V and 6 from J; bases not matched to a gene: 8. Germline CDR1 SGHDN, CDR2 FVKESK. The CDR3 covers 14 residues. The CDR3 loop reads CASTPGTGGGEQYF. In DNA form, the CDR3 reads TGTGCCAGCACCCCCGGGACAGGGGGGGGCGAGCAGTACTTC.

The J gene is TRBJ1-5, the V gene TRBV30; no clear D gene. The CDR3 consists of 13 residues. Per the germline V gene, CDR1 is GTSNPN and CDR2 is SVGIG (reference sequence). V was cut by 5 bases and J by 3 bases, with 11 bases left in between. This CDR3 is CAWGTGANQPQHF. The CDR3 DNA sequence: TGTGCCTGGGGCACGGGCGCCAATCAGCCCCAGCATTTT. Complete variable domain (other parts from reference TRBV30 and TRBJ1-5): SQTIHQWPATLVQPVGSPLSLECTVEGTSNPNLYWYRQAAGRGLQLLFYSVGIGQISSEVPQNLSASRPQDRQFILSSKKLLLSDSGFYLCAWGTGANQPQHFGDGTRLSIL.